Listed below are T cell receptor beta chains from one sample, sequenced in a study of cytomegalovirus exposure and HLA in healthy donors. This table comes from immunoSEQ multiplex PCR, and its TCRdb copy is limited to in-frame clones, with some not included. The sample yields around 230,000 clones, more than 75% seen once. Sequencing input: PBMCs. The receptors shown here come from a woman between 25 and 40 years old in good health and CMV-seropositive. The CDR3 runs from the conserved cysteine through the conserved F or W. D genes are given only for firm matches.

TRBD2,TRBJ2-1,TRBV2,TGTGCCAGCAGTGAATATACTAGCGGCTACAATGAGCAGTTCTTC,CASSEYTSGYNEQFF
-,TRBJ2-3,TRBV20-1,TGCAGTGCGATATACGGGGAGTCGCAGTATTTT,CSAIYGESQYF
-,TRBJ2-5,TRBV9,TGTGCCAGCAGCGGGGAGCTACACCAAGAGACCCAGTACTTC,CASSGELHQETQYF
TRBD1,TRBJ2-2,TRBV5-1,TGCGCCAGCAGCTTGGCCACAGGGGACACCGGGGAGCTGTTTTTT,CASSLATGDTGELFF
TRBD1,TRBJ1-2,TRBV28,TGTGCCAGCGGACAGGGGTGGGGGGGCTACACCTTC,CASGQGWGGYTF
TRBD2,TRBJ2-5,TRBV5-1,TGCGCCAGCAGCGTGGGACTAGCGGGAGGGTTACAAGAGACCCAGTACTTC,CASSVGLAGGLQETQYF
-,TRBJ2-7,TRBV7-2,TGTGCCAGCAGCTCTACGGGACAGATAGAGGGACTTTTCTACGAGCAGTACTTC,CASSSTGQIEGLFYEQYF
TRBD1,TRBJ1-5,TRBV4-1,TGCGCCAGCAGCCCCACCGGGCCAGGGGGAGGTAGCAATCAGCCCCAGCATTTT,CASSPTGPGGGSNQPQHF
-,TRBJ2-3,TRBV6-1,TGTGCCAGCAGAGATGATTCAGGAGGCGCGGATACGCAGTATTTT,CASRDDSGGADTQYF
TRBD2,TRBJ2-2,TRBV5-1,TGCGCCAGCAGGGCTAGCGGGACGAACACCGGGGAGCTGTTTTTT,CASRASGTNTGELFF
-,TRBJ2-7,TRBV7-9,TGTGCCAGCAGCCCGCCTCACTCCGAGGAGCAGTACTTC,CASSPPHSEEQYF